This T cell receptor beta chain was sequenced for a study of vaccination effects on CD4 cells after COVID-19 (dated by TCRdb to between 2021 and 2024). Context from the whole study: To identify antigen-specific CD4+ T cell clonotypes by their expansion, the ViraFEST assay first stimulated PBMC with viral peptide pools and then applied TCR sequencing. After vaccination, three convalescent patients were sampled both early (day +14) and late (day +241, +227, +161 respectively). Post-vaccine samples across the study were collected a median of 72 days after the second dose, with a range of 14 to 241. Each well held two million PBMC cultured in IMDM containing about 5.4% human AB serum, about 10 IU/ml IL-2 and gentamicin, along with around 11 ug/ml peptides. The study compared SARS-CoV-2 spike-specific CD4+ TCR repertoires before and after mRNA vaccination in COVID-19 convalescent patients and infection-naive vaccine recipients. A total of nine to ten COVID-19 convalescent patients and a handful of SARS-CoV-2-naive healthy vaccine recipients were included in the full study. The Oncomine TCR Beta short-read assay on an Illumina iSeq 100 was used to sequence cultures from other donors in the study.

As for this clone: Its antigen is still unknown. Base qualities are not recorded, but no much larger clone differs from it by a single base.

Library generation was performed with the immunoSEQ multiplex PCR assay. TCR beta CDR3 sequencing was performed on DNA from the cultured, isolated CD4+ T cells. In the authors' own workflow: The analysis removed non-productive TCR sequences, trimmed reads to the CDR3 region, and retained only CDR3s that were 7 or more amino acids long. The MANAFEST web app was used to identify antigen-specific clonotypes by comparing expansion in peptide wells with expansion in reference cultures. Positive clones required FDR<0.05 expansion versus reference and all other wells, odds ratio above 5, and frequency above 0.1% in two replicate wells. Cross-reactive clonotypes were defined as significantly expanded in SARS-CoV-2 spike wells and in at least one common cold coronavirus spike condition. CDR3 similarity was assessed by Levenshtein distance with the stringdist R package, and unrooted trees were built with ape in R 3.6.1. TCRdb limited this immuneACCESS table to in-frame rearrangements with V and J called. A share of clones is missing; checked studies link under half to unresolved V genes, and the rest is unexplained. That table supplies the V and J calls and clone size; D and trimming were determined from the DNA. The sample table records 30,000 to 35,000 clones; approximately 72% of these occur just once. The biggest ten clones account for approximately 6.3% of the sample.

After more than nine days of culture, CD4+ T cells were isolated with the EasySep CD4+ T cell isolation kit. PCR-confirmed SARS-CoV-2 infection had occurred in convalescent patients between March and December 2020, before the Alpha, Beta and Delta variants emerged in the United States. Each participant received two doses of an mRNA SARS-CoV-2 vaccine, either BNT162b2 or mRNA-1273. On days 3 and 7, half of the culture medium was replaced with fresh IL-2-containing medium. Unless noted otherwise, every peptide stimulation condition was cultured in triplicate wells. PBMC were separated from whole blood using Ficoll-Paque Plus gradient centrifugation and were then either cryopreserved at -140C or used fresh. Genomic DNA was extracted from cultured CD4+ T cells with the QIAamp micro DNA kit. The CDR3 spans 13 residues, from the cysteine through the phenylalanine. The CDR3 DNA has 39 bases and is translated from base 1. For CDR1 and CDR2, the germline V gene lists SGHDT and YYEEEE. The junction carries 7 bases between V and J, which are trimmed by 1 base and 4 bases respectively.

Here is what the overall study found, with its caveats: Both infection-induced and vaccine-induced clones contracted markedly at late post-vaccination timepoints, which is consistent with waning T cell responses. Among convalescent patients, the spike-reactive repertoire after vaccination was made up mainly of new vaccine-induced clones that were largely distinct from the clones induced by infection. The study was limited by a small number of convalescent patients, and early post-infection timepoints were lacking.

The material sequenced was CD4+ T cells from PBMCs cultured without peptide, taken after COVID-19 vaccination. This receptor chain uses TRBV5-6 and TRBJ2-3; the D gene lacks a confident call. The TCR originated in a human donor who had a prior SARS-CoV-2 infection. The DNA reads as follows: TGTGCCAGCAGCTTGAGGGCCCCAGATACGCAGTATTTT. Its protein is CASSLRAPDTQYF.